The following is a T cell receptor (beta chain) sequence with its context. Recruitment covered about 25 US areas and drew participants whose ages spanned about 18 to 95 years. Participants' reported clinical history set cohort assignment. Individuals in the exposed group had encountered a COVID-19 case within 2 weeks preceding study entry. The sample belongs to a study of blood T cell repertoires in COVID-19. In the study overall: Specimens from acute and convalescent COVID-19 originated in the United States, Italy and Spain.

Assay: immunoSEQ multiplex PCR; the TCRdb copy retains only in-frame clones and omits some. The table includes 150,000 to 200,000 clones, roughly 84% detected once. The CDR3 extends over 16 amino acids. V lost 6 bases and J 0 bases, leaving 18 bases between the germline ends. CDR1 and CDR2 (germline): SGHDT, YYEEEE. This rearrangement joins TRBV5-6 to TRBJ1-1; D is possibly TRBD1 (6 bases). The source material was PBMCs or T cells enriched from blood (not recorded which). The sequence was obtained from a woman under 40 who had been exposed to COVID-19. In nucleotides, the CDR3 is TGTGCCAGCACCCTGCAAACAGGGCCTGTGAACACTGAAGCTTTCTTT. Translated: CASTLQTGPVNTEAFF.